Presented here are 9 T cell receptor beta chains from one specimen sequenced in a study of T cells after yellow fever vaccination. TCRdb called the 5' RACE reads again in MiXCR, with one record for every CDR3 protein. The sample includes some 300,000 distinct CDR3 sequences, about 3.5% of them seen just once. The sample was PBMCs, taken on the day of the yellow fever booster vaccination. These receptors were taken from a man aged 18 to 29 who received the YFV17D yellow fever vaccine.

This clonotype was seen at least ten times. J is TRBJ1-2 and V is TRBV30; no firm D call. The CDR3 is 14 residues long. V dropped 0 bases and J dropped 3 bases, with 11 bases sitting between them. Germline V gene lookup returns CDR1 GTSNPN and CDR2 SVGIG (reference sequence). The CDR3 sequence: CAWSVRGEDYGYTF. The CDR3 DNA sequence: TGTGCCTGGAGTGTACGGGGTGAGGACTATGGCTACACCTTC.

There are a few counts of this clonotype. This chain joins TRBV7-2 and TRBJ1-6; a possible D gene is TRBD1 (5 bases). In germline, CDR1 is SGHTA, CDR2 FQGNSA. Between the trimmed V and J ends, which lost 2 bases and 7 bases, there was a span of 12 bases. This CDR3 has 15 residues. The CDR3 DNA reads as TGTGCCAGCAGCTTATATGGGGGGGGAAATTCACCCCTCCACTTT. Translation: CASSLYGGGNSPLHF.

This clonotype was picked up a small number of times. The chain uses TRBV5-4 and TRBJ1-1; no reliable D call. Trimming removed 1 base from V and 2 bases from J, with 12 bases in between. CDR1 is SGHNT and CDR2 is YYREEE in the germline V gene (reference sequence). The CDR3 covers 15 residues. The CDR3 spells CASSLSVERNTEAFF. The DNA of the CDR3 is TGTGCCAGCAGCTTGTCAGTGGAGCGTAACACTGAAGCTTTCTTT. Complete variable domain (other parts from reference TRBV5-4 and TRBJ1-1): ETGVTQSPTHLIKTRGQQVTLRCSSQSGHNTVSWYQQALGQGPQFIFQYYREEENGRGNFPPRFSGLQFPNYSSELNVNALELDDSALYLCASSLSVERNTEAFFGQGTRLTVV.

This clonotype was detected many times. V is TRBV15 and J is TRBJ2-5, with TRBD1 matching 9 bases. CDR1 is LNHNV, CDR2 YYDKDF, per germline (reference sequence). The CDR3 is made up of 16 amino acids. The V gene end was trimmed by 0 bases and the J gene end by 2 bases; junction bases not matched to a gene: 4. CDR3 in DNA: TGTGCCACCAGCAGAGATCCACAGGGGGCACAAGAGACCCAGTACTTC. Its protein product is CATSRDPQGAQETQYF. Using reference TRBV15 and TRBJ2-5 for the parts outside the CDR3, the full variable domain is DAMVIQNPRYQVTQFGKPVTLSCSQTLNHNVMYWYQQKSSQAPKLLFHYYDKDFNNEADTPDNFQSRRPNTSFCFLDIRSPGLGDTAMYLCATSRDPQGAQETQYFGPGTRLLVL.

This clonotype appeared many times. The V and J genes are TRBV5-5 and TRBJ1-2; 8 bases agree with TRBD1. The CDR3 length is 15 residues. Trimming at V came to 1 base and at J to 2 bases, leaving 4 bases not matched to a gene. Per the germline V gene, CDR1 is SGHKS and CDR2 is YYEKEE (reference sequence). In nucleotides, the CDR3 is TGTGCCAGCAGCTTGCGACAGGGGTTCAACTATGGCTACACCTTC. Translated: CASSLRQGFNYGYTF.

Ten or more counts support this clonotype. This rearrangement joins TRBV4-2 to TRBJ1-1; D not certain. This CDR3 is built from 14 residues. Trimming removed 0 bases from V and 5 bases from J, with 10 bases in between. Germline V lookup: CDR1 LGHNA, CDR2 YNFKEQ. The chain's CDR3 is CASSQDTVGTEAFF. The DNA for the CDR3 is TGTGCCAGCAGCCAAGATACCGTAGGGACTGAAGCTTTCTTT.

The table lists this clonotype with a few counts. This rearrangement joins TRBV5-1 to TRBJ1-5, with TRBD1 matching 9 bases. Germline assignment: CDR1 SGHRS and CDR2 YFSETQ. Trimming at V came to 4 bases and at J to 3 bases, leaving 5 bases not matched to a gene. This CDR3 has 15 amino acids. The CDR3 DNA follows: TGCGCCAGCAGCCAGACAGGGGGATACAATCAGCCCCAGCATTTT. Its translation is CASSQTGGYNQPQHF.

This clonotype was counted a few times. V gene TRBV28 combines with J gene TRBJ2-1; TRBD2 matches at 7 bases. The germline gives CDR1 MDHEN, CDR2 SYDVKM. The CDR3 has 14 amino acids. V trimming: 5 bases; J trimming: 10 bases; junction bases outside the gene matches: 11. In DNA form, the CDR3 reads TGTGCCAGCAGTGTTGAGCGGGGTTCCTGGGAGCAGTTCTTC. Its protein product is CASSVERGSWEQFF.

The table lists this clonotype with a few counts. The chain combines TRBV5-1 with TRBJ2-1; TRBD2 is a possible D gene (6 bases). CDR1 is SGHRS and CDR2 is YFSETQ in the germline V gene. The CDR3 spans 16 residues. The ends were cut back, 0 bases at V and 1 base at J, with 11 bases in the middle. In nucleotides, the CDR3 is TGCGCCAGCAGCTTGGCCCTAGCGAGGTCCTACAATGAGCAGTTCTTC. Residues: CASSLALARSYNEQFF.